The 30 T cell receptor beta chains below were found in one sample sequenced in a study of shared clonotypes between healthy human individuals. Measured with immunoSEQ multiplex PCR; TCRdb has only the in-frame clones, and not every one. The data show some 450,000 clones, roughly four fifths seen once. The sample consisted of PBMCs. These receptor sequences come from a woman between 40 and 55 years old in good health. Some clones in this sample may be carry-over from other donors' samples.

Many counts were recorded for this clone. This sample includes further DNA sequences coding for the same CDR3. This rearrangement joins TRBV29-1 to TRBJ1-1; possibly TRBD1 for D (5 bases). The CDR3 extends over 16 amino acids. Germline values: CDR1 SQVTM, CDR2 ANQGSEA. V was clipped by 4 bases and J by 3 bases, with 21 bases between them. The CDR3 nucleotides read TGCAGCGTTGGGTCGGGGATCCTCAGGGCCTACACTGAAGCTTTCTTT. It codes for CSVGSGILRAYTEAFF.

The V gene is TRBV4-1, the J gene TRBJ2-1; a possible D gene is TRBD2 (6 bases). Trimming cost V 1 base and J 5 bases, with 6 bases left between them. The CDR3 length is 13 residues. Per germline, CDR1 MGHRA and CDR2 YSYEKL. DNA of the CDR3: TGCGCCAGCAGCCAAGGGGGGGACAATGAGCAGTTCTTC. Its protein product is CASSQGGDNEQFF.

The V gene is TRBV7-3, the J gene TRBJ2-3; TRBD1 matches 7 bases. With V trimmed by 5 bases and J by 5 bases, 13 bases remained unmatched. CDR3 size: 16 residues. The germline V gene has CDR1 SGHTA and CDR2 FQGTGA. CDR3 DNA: TGTGCCAGCAGCCCCTCCCCACAGGGGCCCCGAGATACGCAGTATTTT. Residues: CASSPSPQGPRDTQYF.

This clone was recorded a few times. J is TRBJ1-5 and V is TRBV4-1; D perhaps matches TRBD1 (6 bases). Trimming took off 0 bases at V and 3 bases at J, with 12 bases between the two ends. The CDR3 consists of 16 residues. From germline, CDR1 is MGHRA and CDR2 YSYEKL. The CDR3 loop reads CASSQEGGLYNQPQHF. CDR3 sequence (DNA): TGCGCCAGCAGCCAAGAGGGGGGGCTGTACAATCAGCCCCAGCATTTT.

CDR3 coding DNA: TGTGCCAGTAGTATAGAAGGGATTGGAGGCACTGAAGCTTTCTTT. This translates into CASSIEGIGGTEAFF. The rearrangement joins TRBV19 to TRBJ1-1; D unclear. The germline V gene encodes CDR1 LNHDA and CDR2 SQIVND (reference sequence). V was shortened by 0 bases and J by 4 bases, with 12 bases between the two germline ends. The CDR3 totals 15 residues.

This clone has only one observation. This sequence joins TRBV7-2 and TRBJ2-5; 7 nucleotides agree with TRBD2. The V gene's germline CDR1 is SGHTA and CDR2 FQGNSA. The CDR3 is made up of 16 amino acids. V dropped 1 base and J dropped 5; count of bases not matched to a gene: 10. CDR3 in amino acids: CASSLVGLREYETQYF. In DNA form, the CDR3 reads TGTGCCAGCAGCTTAGTTGGTTTGCGGGAGTATGAGACCCAGTACTTC. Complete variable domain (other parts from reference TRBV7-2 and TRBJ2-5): GAGVSQSPSNKVTEKGKDVELRCDPISGHTALYWYRQSLGQGLEFLIYFQGNSAPDKSGLPSDRFSAERTGGSVSTLTIQRTQQEDSAVYLCASSLVGLREYETQYFGPGTRLLVL.

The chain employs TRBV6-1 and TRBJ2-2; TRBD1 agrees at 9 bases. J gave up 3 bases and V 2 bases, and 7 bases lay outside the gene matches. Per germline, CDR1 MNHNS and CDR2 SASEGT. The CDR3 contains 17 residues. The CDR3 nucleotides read TGTGCCAGCAGTGAATTGGGACAGGGATGGTACACCGGGGAGCTGTTTTTT. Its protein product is CASSELGQGWYTGELFF.

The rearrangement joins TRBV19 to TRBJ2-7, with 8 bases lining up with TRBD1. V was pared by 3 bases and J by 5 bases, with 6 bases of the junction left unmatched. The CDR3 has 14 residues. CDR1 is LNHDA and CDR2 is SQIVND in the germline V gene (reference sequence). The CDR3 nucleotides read TGTGCCAGTAGTATGGGCAGGGGGCCCGACGAGCAGTACTTC. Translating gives CASSMGRGPDEQYF.

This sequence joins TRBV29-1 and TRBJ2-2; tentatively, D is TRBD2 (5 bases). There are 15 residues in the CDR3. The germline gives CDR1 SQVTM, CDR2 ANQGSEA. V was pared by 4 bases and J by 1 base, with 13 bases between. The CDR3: CSVAPSGMNTGELFF. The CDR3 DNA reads TGCAGCGTTGCCCCGAGCGGAATGAACACCGGGGAGCTGTTTTTT.

Written as DNA, the CDR3 is TGTGCCAGCAGCTCGTTCCCTACGGTGGGAGGGGGGTCCCACGAGCAGTACTTC. It yields the protein CASSSFPTVGGGSHEQYF. The chain uses TRBV7-9 and TRBJ2-7; D is possibly TRBD2 (7 bases). The CDR3 consists of 18 residues. Germline lookup yields CDR1 SEHNR and CDR2 FQNEAQ (reference sequence). Trimming stripped 4 bases from V and 5 bases from J, with 27 bases between. The whole variable domain, filled in from reference TRBV7-9 and TRBJ2-7, reads DTGVSQNPRHKITKRGQNVTFRCDPISEHNRLYWYRQTLGQGPEFLTYFQNEAQLEKSRLLSDRFSAERPKGSFSTLEIQRTEQGDSAMYLCASSSFPTVGGGSHEQYFGPGTRLTVT.

The CDR3 region has the DNA TGTGCCAGCAGCTTTCAAGCGGGGGTGGAGACCCAGTACTTC. The encoded protein is CASSFQAGVETQYF. This chain uses TRBV7-7 with TRBJ2-5; TRBD2 matches at 8 bases. The V gene end was trimmed by 3 bases and the J gene end by 5 bases; junction bases not matched to a gene: 5. Germline CDR1 and CDR2: SSHAT and FNYEAQ (reference sequence). This CDR3 contains 14 residues.

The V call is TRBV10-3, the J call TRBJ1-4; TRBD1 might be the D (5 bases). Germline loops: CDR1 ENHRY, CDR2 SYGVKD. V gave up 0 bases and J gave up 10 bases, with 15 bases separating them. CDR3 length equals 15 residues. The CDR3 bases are TGTGCCATCAGTGAGTCCAGACTCGGGGCCGGAAAACTGTTTTTT. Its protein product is CAISESRLGAGKLFF.

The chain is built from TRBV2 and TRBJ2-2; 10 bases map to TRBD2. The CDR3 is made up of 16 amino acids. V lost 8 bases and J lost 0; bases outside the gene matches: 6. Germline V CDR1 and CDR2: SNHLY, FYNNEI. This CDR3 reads CASRRLAGSNTGELFF. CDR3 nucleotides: TGTGCCAGCCGGCGACTAGCGGGTTCGAACACCGGGGAGCTGTTTTTT. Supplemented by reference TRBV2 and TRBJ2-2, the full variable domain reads EPEVTQTPSHQVTQMGQEVILRCVPISNHLYFYWYRQILGQKVEFLVSFYNNEISEKSEIFDDQFSVERPDGSNFTLKIRSTKLEDSAMYFCASRRLAGSNTGELFFGEGSRLTVL.

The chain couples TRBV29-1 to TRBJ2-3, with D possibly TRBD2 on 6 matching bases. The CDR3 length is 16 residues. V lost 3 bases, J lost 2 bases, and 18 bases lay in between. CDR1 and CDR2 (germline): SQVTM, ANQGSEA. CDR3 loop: CSVDHAGSGTTDTQYF. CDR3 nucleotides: TGCAGCGTTGACCACGCCGGGAGCGGAACCACAGATACGCAGTATTTT.

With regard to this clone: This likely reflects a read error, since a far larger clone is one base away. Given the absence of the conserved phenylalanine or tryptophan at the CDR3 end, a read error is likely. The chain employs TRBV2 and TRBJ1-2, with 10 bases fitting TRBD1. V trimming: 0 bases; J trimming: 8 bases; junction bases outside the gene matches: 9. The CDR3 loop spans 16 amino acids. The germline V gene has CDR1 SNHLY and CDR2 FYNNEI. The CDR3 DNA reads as TGTGCCAGCAGTGAAGCCACCGACAGGGGGCTTCGGGGCTACACCTCC. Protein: CASSEATDRGLRGYTS.

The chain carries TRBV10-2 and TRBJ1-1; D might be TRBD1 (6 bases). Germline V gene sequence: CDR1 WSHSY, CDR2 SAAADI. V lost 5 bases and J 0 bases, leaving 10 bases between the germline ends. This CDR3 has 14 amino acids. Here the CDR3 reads CASSRDTMNTEAFF. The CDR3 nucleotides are TGCGCCAGCAGTCGGGACACCATGAACACTGAAGCTTTCTTT.

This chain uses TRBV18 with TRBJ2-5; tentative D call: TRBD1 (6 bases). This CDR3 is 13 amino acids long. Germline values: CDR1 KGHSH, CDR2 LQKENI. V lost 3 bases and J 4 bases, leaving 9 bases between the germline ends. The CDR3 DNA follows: TGTGCCAGCTCACCGGGACAAAGAGAGACCCAGTACTTC. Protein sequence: CASSPGQRETQYF. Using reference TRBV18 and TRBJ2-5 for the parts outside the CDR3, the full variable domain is NAGVMQNPRHLVRRRGQEARLRCSPMKGHSHVYWYRQLPEEGLKFMVYLQKENIIDESGMPKERFSAEFPKEGPSILRIQQVVRGDSAAYFCASSPGQRETQYFGPGTRLLVL.

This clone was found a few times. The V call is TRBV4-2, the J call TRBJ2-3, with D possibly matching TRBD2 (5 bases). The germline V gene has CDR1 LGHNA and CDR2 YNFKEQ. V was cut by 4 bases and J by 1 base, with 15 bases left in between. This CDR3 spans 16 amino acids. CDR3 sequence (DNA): TGTGCCAGCAGCCCAAGACGGCTCGGGGGCACAGATACGCAGTATTTT. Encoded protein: CASSPRRLGGTDTQYF.

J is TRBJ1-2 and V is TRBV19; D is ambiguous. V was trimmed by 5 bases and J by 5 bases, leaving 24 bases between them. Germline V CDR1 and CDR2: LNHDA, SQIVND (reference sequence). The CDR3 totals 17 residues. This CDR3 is CASSLRERTLTIYGYTF. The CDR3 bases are TGTGCCAGTAGTCTCCGGGAGCGGACCTTGACTATTTATGGCTACACCTTC.

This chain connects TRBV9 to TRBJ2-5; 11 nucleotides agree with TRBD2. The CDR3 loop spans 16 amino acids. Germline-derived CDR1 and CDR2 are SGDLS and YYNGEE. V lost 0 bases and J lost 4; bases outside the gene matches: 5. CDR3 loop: CASSVGGLAGGETQYF. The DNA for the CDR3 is TGTGCCAGCAGCGTAGGTGGGCTAGCGGGAGGAGAGACCCAGTACTTC.

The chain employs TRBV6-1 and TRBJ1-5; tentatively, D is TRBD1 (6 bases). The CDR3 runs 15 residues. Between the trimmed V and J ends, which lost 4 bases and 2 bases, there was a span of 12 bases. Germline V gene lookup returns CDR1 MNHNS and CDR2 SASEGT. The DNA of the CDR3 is TGTGCCAGCAGTGTAGCCAGGGGTGGCAATCAGCCCCAGCATTTT. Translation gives CASSVARGGNQPQHF.

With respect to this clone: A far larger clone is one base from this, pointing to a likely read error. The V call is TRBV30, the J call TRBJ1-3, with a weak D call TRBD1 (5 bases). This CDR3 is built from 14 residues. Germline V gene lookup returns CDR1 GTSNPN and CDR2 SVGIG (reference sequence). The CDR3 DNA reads TGTGCCTGGAAGTCGGGGCGGACTGGAAGCACCATATATTTT. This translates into CAWKSGRTGSTIYF. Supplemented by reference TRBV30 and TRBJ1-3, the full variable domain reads SQTIHQWPATLVQPVGSPLSLECTVEGTSNPNLYWYRQAAGRGLQLLFYSVGIGQISSEVPQNLSASRPQDRQFILSSKKLLLSDSGFYLCAWKSGRTGSTIYFGEGSWLTVV.

The CDR3 protein is CASWTSVGEQYF. For the CDR3, the DNA is TGTGCCAGCTGGACTAGCGTGGGGGAGCAGTACTTC. V usage is TRBV28 and J usage is TRBJ2-7; 9 bases are a match to TRBD2. V lost 8 bases, J lost 7 bases, and 6 bases stayed unmatched. The CDR3 loop spans 12 amino acids. Germline loops: CDR1 MDHEN, CDR2 SYDVKM.

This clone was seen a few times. The CDR3 sequence: CASSQAPGQGHTEAFF. The CDR3 nucleotides read TGCGCCAGCAGCCAGGCTCCGGGACAGGGTCACACTGAAGCTTTCTTT. The chain joins TRBV4-1 to TRBJ1-1; 9 bases are a match to TRBD1. This CDR3 region has 16 residues. V gave up 3 bases and J gave up 3 bases; unmatched junction bases: 8. The germline V gene has CDR1 MGHRA and CDR2 YSYEKL.

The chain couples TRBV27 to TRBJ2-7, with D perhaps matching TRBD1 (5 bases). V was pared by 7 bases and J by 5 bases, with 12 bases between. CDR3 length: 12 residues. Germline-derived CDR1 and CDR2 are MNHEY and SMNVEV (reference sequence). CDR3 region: CASTQKQDEQYF. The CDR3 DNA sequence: TGTGCCAGCACCCAAAAACAGGACGAGCAGTACTTC.

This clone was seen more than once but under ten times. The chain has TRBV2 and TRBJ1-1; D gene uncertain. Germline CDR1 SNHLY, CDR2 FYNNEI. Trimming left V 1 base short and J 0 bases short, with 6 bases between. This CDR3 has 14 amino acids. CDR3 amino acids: CASSEEGLNTEAFF. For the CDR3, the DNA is TGTGCCAGCAGTGAAGAAGGGTTGAACACTGAAGCTTTCTTT.

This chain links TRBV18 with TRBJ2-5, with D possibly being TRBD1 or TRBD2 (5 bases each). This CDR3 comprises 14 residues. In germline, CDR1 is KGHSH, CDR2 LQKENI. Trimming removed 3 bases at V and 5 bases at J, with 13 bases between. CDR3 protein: CASSPQAGTETQYF. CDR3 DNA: TGTGCCAGCTCACCCCAGGCAGGGACGGAGACCCAGTACTTC.

The DNA for the CDR3 is TGTGCCTGCCGGGCTAGCGGGAAGTACGAGCAGTACTTC. Translation gives CACRASGKYEQYF. The chain combines TRBV30 with TRBJ2-7; 9 nucleotides align to TRBD2. The V and J ends lost 6 bases and 4 bases, in that order; junction bases with no gene match: 7. The CDR3 has 13 amino acids. In germline, CDR1 is GTSNPN, CDR2 SVGIG (reference sequence).

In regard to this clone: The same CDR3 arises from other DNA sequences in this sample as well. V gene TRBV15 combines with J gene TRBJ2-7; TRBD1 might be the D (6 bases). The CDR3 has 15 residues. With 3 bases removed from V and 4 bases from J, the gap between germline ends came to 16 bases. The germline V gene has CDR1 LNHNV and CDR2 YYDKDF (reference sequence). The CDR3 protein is CATSRDPGQFYEQYF. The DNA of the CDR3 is TGTGCCACCAGCAGGGACCCGGGACAATTTTACGAGCAGTACTTC.

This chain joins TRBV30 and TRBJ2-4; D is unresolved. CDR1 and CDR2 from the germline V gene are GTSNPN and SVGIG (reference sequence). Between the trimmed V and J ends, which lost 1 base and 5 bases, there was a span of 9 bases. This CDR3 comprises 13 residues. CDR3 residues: CAWSALLENIQYF. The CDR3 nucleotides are TGTGCCTGGAGTGCCTTGCTTGAAAACATTCAGTACTTC. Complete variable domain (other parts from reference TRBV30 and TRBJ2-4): SQTIHQWPATLVQPVGSPLSLECTVEGTSNPNLYWYRQAAGRGLQLLFYSVGIGQISSEVPQNLSASRPQDRQFILSSKKLLLSDSGFYLCAWSALLENIQYFGAGTRLSVL.